These 14 T cell receptor beta chains were sequenced from one sample in a study of memory CD4+ T cells and cytomegalovirus serostatus. Assay: immunoSEQ multiplex PCR; the TCRdb copy retains only in-frame clones and omits some. The table has about 25,000 clones, around 72% seen once. The sort gate was single viable CD3+CD4+CD8-CD45RO+ cells for memory CD4+ T cells. Sequencing was done on a sample of memory CD4+ T cells from blood. These TCRs come from an adult in good health and CMV-seronegative.

This chain joins TRBV29-1 and TRBJ2-7; possibly TRBD1 for D (6 bases). Germline-derived CDR1 and CDR2 are SQVTM and ANQGSEA. Trimming left V 6 bases short and J 5 bases short, with 14 bases between. CDR3 length: 12 amino acids. CDR3 amino acids: CSVNTGTDEQYF. CDR3 nucleotide sequence: TGCAGCGTAAATACAGGGACGGACGAGCAGTACTTC.

The J gene is TRBJ2-1, the V gene TRBV30, with D perhaps matching TRBD2 (6 bases). Between the trimmed V and J ends, which lost 0 bases and 3 bases, there was a span of 15 bases. Germline CDR1 reads GTSNPN; CDR2 reads SVGIG (reference sequence). The CDR3 runs 16 residues. The CDR3 DNA is TGTGCCTGGAGTGTAAACTTCCGGGGACTCTACAATGAGCAGTTCTTC. As protein: CAWSVNFRGLYNEQFF.

The chain employs TRBV29-1 and TRBJ2-3; no clear D gene. This CDR3 has 11 residues. Germline CDR1 SQVTM, CDR2 ANQGSEA. The V and J ends lost 5 bases and 3 bases respectively, with 6 bases between them. For the CDR3, the DNA is TGCAGCGTTCGTTCTACAGATACGCAGTATTTT. It codes for CSVRSTDTQYF.

V gene TRBV19 combines with J gene TRBJ2-3; tentatively, D is TRBD2 (5 bases). Germline V gives CDR1 LNHDA, CDR2 SQIVND (reference sequence). This CDR3 contains 14 residues. V shed 7 bases and J shed 2 bases, with 13 bases lying between them. CDR3 DNA: TGTGCCAGTAAACGTTCTCGGGACACAGATACGCAGTATTTT. It yields the protein CASKRSRDTDTQYF.

The rearrangement uses TRBV28 and TRBJ2-7, with no clear D. The CDR3 is made up of 13 amino acids. CDR1 is MDHEN and CDR2 is SYDVKM in the germline V gene. Trimming removed 3 bases from V and 2 bases from J, with 8 bases in between. The CDR3 nucleotides read TGTGCCAGCAGTTTGGACCGAACCTACGAGCAGTACTTC. This translates into CASSLDRTYEQYF.

The table lists this clone with a few counts. The rearrangement joins TRBV7-2 to TRBJ2-4, with 9 nucleotides matching TRBD2. J was trimmed by 6 bases and V by 4 bases; bases with no gene match: 7. Germline V lookup: CDR1 SGHTA, CDR2 FQGNSA. The CDR3 is 15 amino acids. As DNA, the CDR3 is TGTGCCAGCAGCTCTGCGGGGGGGCCCGGAAACATTCAGTACTTC. Translation: CASSSAGGPGNIQYF.

This chain joins TRBV27 and TRBJ1-2; no definite D call. The CDR3 is 16 residues long. The germline V gene encodes CDR1 MNHEY and CDR2 SMNVEV (reference sequence). For the CDR3, the DNA is TGTGCTGCACTAATTTACGGGAGGAGCCGAAACTATGGCTACACCTTC. This codes for CAALIYGRSRNYGYTF.

The chain joins TRBV7-9 to TRBJ2-1; D tentatively reads TRBD1 or TRBD2 (5 bases each). The V gene's germline CDR1 is SEHNR and CDR2 FQNEAQ (reference sequence). The V end lost 5 bases, the J end lost 8 bases, and 13 bases lay between the germline ends. The CDR3 totals 13 residues. The CDR3 bases are TGTGCCAGCAGCGTAGGCAGGGAGTATGAGCAGTTCTTC. As protein: CASSVGREYEQFF.

In DNA form, the CDR3 reads TGTGCCAGCAGCCAAGATCGGGGACGTCAACCGTTCTTC. Its translation: CASSQDRGRQPFF. The V call is TRBV14, the J call TRBJ2-1; D assignment may be TRBD1 or TRBD2 (5 bases each). Trimming cost V 0 bases and J 15 bases, with 15 bases left between them. Germline V gene lookup returns CDR1 SGHDN and CDR2 FVKESK. CDR3 length equals 13 residues.

The chain links TRBV7-2 to TRBJ1-1; D not resolved. Germline V CDR1 and CDR2: SGHTA, FQGNSA. Between the trimmed V and J ends, which lost 2 bases and 3 bases, there was a span of 10 bases. This CDR3 has 14 residues. Here the CDR3 reads CASSLFGKDTEAFF. Here the CDR3 DNA reads TGTGCCAGCAGCTTATTCGGAAAGGACACTGAAGCTTTCTTT. Variable domain in full (rest from reference TRBV7-2 and TRBJ1-1): GAGVSQSPSNKVTEKGKDVELRCDPISGHTALYWYRQSLGQGLEFLIYFQGNSAPDKSGLPSDRFSAERTGGSVSTLTIQRTQQEDSAVYLCASSLFGKDTEAFFGQGTRLTVV.

The rearrangement uses TRBV5-1 and TRBJ2-1, with TRBD1 identical over 7 bases. Per germline, CDR1 SGHRS and CDR2 YFSETQ. CDR3 length: 13 residues. The J segment lost 9 bases and the V segment lost 4 bases, leaving 7 bases of the junction unmatched. CDR3 bases: TGCGCCAGCAGCCAGGGACAGATGGCTGAGCAGTTCTTC. Translating it yields CASSQGQMAEQFF. Full variable domain (remainder filled in from reference TRBV5-1 and TRBJ2-1): KAGVTQTPRYLIKTRGQQVTLSCSPISGHRSVSWYQQTPGQGLQFLFEYFSETQRNKGNFPGRFSGRQFSNSRSEMNVSTLELGDSALYLCASSQGQMAEQFFGPGTRLTVL.

The chain joins TRBV18 to TRBJ1-2; 10 bases are shared with TRBD1. The germline V gene encodes CDR1 KGHSH and CDR2 LQKENI. There are 14 residues in the CDR3. J gave up 5 bases and V 4 bases, and 4 bases lay outside the gene matches. Written as DNA, the CDR3 is TGTGCCAGCTCACTGGGACAGGGGATTTATGGCTACACCTTC. Translating it yields CASSLGQGIYGYTF.

This clone appeared a few times. The chain has TRBV5-4 and TRBJ1-1; 8 nucleotides line up with TRBD1. In germline, CDR1 is SGHNT, CDR2 YYREEE (reference sequence). Trimming cost V 2 bases and J 6 bases; bases outside gene matches: 6. This CDR3 has 14 residues. This CDR3 is CASSFPQGVAEAFF. The CDR3 nucleotides are TGTGCCAGCAGCTTTCCACAGGGGGTTGCTGAAGCTTTCTTT.

V usage is TRBV5-1 and J usage is TRBJ2-7; D remains ambiguous. CDR3 length: 14 amino acids. The V gene's germline CDR1 is SGHRS and CDR2 YFSETQ. Trimming left V 1 base short and J 0 bases short, with 8 bases between. CDR3 protein: CASSLSSNSYEQYF. CDR3 nucleotides: TGCGCCAGCAGCTTGAGCTCCAACTCCTACGAGCAGTACTTC.